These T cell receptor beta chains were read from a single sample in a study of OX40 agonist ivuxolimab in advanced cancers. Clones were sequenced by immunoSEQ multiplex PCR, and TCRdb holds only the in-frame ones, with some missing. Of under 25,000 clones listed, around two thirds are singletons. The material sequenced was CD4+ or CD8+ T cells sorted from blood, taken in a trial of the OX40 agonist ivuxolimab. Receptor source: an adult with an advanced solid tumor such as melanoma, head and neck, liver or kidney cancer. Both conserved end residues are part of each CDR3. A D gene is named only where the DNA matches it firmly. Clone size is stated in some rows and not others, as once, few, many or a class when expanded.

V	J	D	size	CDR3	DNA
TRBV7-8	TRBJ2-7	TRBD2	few	CASSLVSAGEGYEQYF	TGTGCCAGCAGCTTAGTTTCCGCGGGAGAAGGTTACGAGCAGTACTTC
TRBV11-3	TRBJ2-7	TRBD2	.	CASSRKDYAGLAGGVYEQYF	TGTGCCAGCAGCCGGAAAGATTATGCGGGGCTAGCGGGAGGCGTCTACGAGCAGTACTTC
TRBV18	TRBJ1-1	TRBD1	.	CASSPLRRTGGPIVEAFF	TGTGCCAGCTCACCTCTACGTAGGACAGGGGGCCCGATAGTTGAAGCTTTCTTT
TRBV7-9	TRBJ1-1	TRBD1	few	CASSLGRGLGTEAFF	TGTGCCAGCAGCTTAGGCAGGGGGCTGGGCACTGAAGCTTTCTTT
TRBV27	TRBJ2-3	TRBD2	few	CASSGIAGGPGDTQYF	TGTGCCAGCAGTGGGATAGCGGGAGGGCCGGGAGATACGCAGTATTTT
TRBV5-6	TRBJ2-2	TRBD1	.	CASSIGTANTGELFF	TGTGCCAGCAGCATCGGGACAGCGAACACCGGGGAGCTGTTTTTT
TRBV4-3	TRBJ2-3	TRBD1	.	CASSPKLVDRGTQYF	TGCGCCAGCAGCCCGAAATTAGTAGACAGGGGTACGCAGTATTTT
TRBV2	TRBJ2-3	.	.	CASSEARGGTDMQYF	TGTGCCAGCAGTGAAGCGCGCGGGGGCACAGATATGCAGTATTTT
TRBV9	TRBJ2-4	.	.	CASSVAPTEAKNIQYF	TGTGCCAGCAGCGTAGCCCCAACAGAAGCCAAAAACATTCAGTACTTC
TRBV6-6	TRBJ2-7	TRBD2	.	CASSLIAGGSYEQYF	TGTGCCAGCAGTTTGATCGCGGGAGGCTCCTACGAGCAGTACTTC
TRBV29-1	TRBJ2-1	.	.	CSVDRGLNYNEQFF	TGCAGCGTTGACAGGGGACTAAACTACAATGAGCAGTTCTTC
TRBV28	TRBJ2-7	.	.	CASKNLDRIYEQYF	TGTGCCAGCAAGAACCTCGACAGGATCTACGAGCAGTACTTC
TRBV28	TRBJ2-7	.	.	CASSLATGPRTHEQYF	TGTGCCAGCAGTTTGGCTACCGGGCCCAGAACCCACGAGCAGTACTTC
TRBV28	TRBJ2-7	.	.	CASSLRPSVSEQYF	TGTGCCAGCAGTTTAAGACCGTCAGTAAGCGAGCAGTACTTC
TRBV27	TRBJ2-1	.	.	CASSTLNTYNEQFF	TGTGCCAGCTCTACCCTTAATACCTACAATGAGCAGTTCTTC
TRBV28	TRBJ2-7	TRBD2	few	CASSYLAGGLYEQYF	TGTGCCAGCAGTTATCTAGCGGGAGGCCTCTACGAGCAGTACTTC
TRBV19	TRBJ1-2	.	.	CASNPAGPSNYGYTF	TGTGCCAGTAACCCGGCAGGGCCTTCTAACTATGGCTACACCTTC
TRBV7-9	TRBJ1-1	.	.	CASSPGQLEAFF	TGTGCCAGCAGCCCCGGACAGCTAGAAGCTTTCTTT
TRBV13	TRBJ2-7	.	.	CASSLVYGTEQYF	TGTGCCAGCAGCTTAGTATACGGGACCGAGCAGTACTTC
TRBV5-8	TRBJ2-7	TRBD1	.	CASSLQGAFGEQYF	TGTGCCAGCAGCTTACAGGGGGCATTCGGGGAGCAGTACTTC
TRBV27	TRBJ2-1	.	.	CASSVGRQVGRNEQFF	TGTGCCAGCAGTGTAGGGAGACAGGTCGGGAGGAATGAGCAGTTCTTC
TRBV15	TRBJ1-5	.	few	CATSSFSQPQHF	TGTGCCACCAGCAGTTTTTCCCAGCCCCAGCATTTT
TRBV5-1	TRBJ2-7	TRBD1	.	CASSLAGTGSYEQYF	TGCGCCAGCAGCTTGGCCGGGACAGGATCCTACGAGCAGTACTTC
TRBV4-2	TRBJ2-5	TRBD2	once	CASSPLGGASGGARQETQYF	TGTGCCAGCAGCCCCTTAGGGGGTGCCAGCGGGGGGGCCCGCCAAGAGACCCAGTACTTC
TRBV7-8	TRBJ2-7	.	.	CASSLGSGQTYEQYF	TGTGCCAGCAGCTTAGGGTCAGGACAAACCTACGAGCAGTACTTC
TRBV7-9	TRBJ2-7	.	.	CASSHDSTSSYEQYF	TGTGCCAGCAGCCACGACAGTACCAGCTCCTACGAGCAGTACTTC
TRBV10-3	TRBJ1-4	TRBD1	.	CAIRPDRGGEKLFF	TGTGCCATCAGACCCGACAGGGGCGGTGAAAAACTGTTTTTT
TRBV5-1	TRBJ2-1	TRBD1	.	CASRSGTGSLDEQFF	TGCGCCAGCAGATCCGGGACAGGGTCTTTAGATGAGCAGTTCTTC
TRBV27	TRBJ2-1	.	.	CASSLRTANEQFF	TGTGCCAGCAGTTTAAGGACAGCCAATGAGCAGTTCTTC
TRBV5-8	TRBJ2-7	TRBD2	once	CASGRLAVYEQYF	TGTGCCAGCGGACGACTAGCGGTATACGAGCAGTACTTC
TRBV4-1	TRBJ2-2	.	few	CASSFTSSSHYTTRTGELFF	TGCGCCAGCAGCTTTACTAGCTCTTCCCATTACACCACGAGGACCGGGGAGCTGTTTTTT